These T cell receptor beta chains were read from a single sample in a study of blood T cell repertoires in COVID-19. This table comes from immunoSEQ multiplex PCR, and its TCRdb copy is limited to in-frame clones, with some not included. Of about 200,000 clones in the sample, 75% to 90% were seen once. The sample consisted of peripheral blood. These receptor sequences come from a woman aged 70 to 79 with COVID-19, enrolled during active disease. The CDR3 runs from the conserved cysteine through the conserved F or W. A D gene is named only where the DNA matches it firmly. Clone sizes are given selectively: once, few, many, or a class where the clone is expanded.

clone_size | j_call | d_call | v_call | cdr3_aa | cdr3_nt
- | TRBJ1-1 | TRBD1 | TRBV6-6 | CASSYPGTGGIGAFF | TGTGCCAGCAGTTACCCCGGGACAGGGGGGATAGGAGCTTTCTTT
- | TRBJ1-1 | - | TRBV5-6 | CASSSTTLTNTEAFF | TGTGCCAGCAGCTCGACGACACTCACGAACACTGAAGCTTTCTTT
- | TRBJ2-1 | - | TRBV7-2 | CASSLQQTNEQFF | TGTGCCAGCAGCTTACAACAGACCAATGAGCAGTTCTTC
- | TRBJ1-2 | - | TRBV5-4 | CASSLGQGSRGGYTF | TGTGCCAGCAGCTTGGGGCAGGGGTCGAGAGGAGGCTACACCTTC
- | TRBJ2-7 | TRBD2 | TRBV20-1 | CTSGRAEEQYF | TGTACTAGCGGGAGGGCCGAGGAGCAGTACTTC
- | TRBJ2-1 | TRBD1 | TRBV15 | CATTDWTGYYNEQFF | TGTGCCACCACCGACTGGACAGGGTACTACAATGAGCAGTTCTTC
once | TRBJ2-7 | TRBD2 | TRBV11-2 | CASSLSTGGLEQYF | TGTGCCAGCAGCTTATCAACGGGAGGACTGGAGCAGTACTTC
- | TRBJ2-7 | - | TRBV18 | CASSPGRFYEQYF | TGTGCCAGCTCACCTGGCAGGTTCTACGAGCAGTACTTC
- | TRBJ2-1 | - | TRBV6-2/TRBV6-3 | CASSSYPRSSYNEQFF | TGTGCCAGCAGTTCCTACCCGCGTAGCTCCTACAATGAGCAGTTCTTC
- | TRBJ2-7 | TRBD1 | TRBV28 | CASRLTGGSEQYF | TGTGCCAGCAGATTGACAGGGGGGTCCGAGCAGTACTTC
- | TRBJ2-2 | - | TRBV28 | CASSSARGRGTANTGELFF | TGTGCCAGCAGTTCCGCTCGGGGCAGGGGGACTGCGAACACCGGGGAGCTGTTTTTT
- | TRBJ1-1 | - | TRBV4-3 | CASSQDRARPLEAFF | TGCGCCAGCAGCCAAGATCGCGCCAGGCCACTTGAAGCTTTCTTT
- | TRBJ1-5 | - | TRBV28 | CASSIPARSQPQHF | TGTGCCAGCAGTATCCCGGCGAGGTCTCAGCCCCAGCATTTT
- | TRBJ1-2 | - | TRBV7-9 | CASSSPLAQGYTF | TGTGCCAGCAGCTCACCACTAGCCCAGGGCTACACCTTC
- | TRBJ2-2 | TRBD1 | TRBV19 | CASSMDRVHTGELFF | TGTGCCAGTAGTATGGACAGGGTCCACACCGGGGAGCTGTTTTTT
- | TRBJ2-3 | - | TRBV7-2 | CASSLPGVSQYF | TGTGCCAGCAGCTTGCCAGGGGTGTCGCAGTATTTT
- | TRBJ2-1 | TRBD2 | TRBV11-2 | CASSLGAGGYNEQFF | TGTGCCAGCAGCTTAGGGGCGGGAGGCTACAATGAGCAGTTCTTC
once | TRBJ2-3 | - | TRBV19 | CASSIRGSGSDTQYF | TGTGCCAGTAGTATCAGGGGATCGGGATCAGATACGCAGTATTTT
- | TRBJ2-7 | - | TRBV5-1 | CASNPSTGYEQYF | TGCGCCAGCAACCCTTCGACAGGATACGAGCAGTACTTC
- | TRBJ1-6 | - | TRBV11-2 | CASSLWGRSSYNSPLHF | TGTGCCAGCAGCTTATGGGGCAGAAGCTCCTATAATTCACCCCTCCACTTT